The 32 T cell receptor beta chains given below trace back to one sample, sequenced in a study of cytomegalovirus exposure and HLA in healthy donors (dated by TCRdb to 2016 to 2017). The library relied on the immunoSEQ multiplex PCR assay. The multiplex PCR relied on a mix of 60 forward primers for TCR Vbeta segments and 13 reverse primers for TCR Jbeta segments. Sourced from immuneACCESS, this table was stored by TCRdb with only in-frame sequences that have V and J called. A share of the clones is absent; for the studies checked, an unresolved V gene accounts for under half, and the remainder has no known explanation. The sample profile shows some 99,000 clones; less than 80% of them were found once. Approximately 2% of the sample belongs to the ten largest clones. Material for sequencing was PBMCs. The receptors shown here come from a man aged 40-49 years in good health and CMV-seronegative.

J is TRBJ2-3 and V is TRBV7-2; tentative D call: TRBD2 (5 bases). CDR1 is SGHTA, CDR2 FQGNSA, per germline. V was shortened by 5 bases and J by 4 bases, with 7 bases between the two germline ends. The CDR3 contains 12 residues. In DNA form, the CDR3 reads TGTGCCAGCAGCCCAGCGGCAGATACGCAGTATTTT. This translates into CASSPAADTQYF. The full variable domain, its missing parts supplied by reference TRBV7-2 and TRBJ2-3, is GAGVSQSPSNKVTEKGKDVELRCDPISGHTALYWYRQSLGQGLEFLIYFQGNSAPDKSGLPSDRFSAERTGGSVSTLTIQRTQQEDSAVYLCASSPAADTQYFGPGTRLTVL.

The V call is TRBV11-2, the J call TRBJ2-5, with D hard to call. Trimming pared 1 base from V and 0 bases from J, leaving 12 bases between. This CDR3 region has 16 residues. Germline V gene sequence: CDR1 SGHAT, CDR2 FQNNGV. CDR3: CASSLGIQANQETQYF. DNA for the CDR3: TGTGCCAGCAGCTTAGGTATTCAAGCCAACCAAGAGACCCAGTACTTC.

The genes are TRBV6-5 and TRBJ2-5; the D gene is possibly TRBD2 (6 bases). Between the trimmed V and J ends, which lost 6 bases and 2 bases, there was a span of 16 bases. CDR1 and CDR2 from the germline V gene are MNHEY and SVGAGI. The CDR3 extends over 15 amino acids. The CDR3 is CASRPPGRRQETQYF. CDR3 coding DNA: TGTGCCAGCAGACCACCAGGGAGGAGACAAGAGACCCAGTACTTC.

In its sample, this clone was seen a few times. The chain uses TRBV7-9 and TRBJ1-1, with 9 bases that match TRBD1. The CDR3 is 15 amino acids. The germline CDR1 and CDR2 sequences are SEHNR and FQNEAQ (reference sequence). V was pared by 5 bases and J by 6 bases, with 10 bases of the junction left unmatched. Here the CDR3 DNA reads TGTGCCAGCAGCGGAGACAGGGGGGGATACGCTGAAGCTTTCTTT. Encoded protein: CASSGDRGGYAEAFF.

This sequence joins TRBV5-5 and TRBJ2-7, with D possibly being TRBD2 (7 bases). Trimming left V 3 bases short and J 3 bases short, with 16 bases between. CDR3 size: 15 residues. Germline assignment: CDR1 SGHKS and CDR2 YYEKEE (reference sequence). CDR3 bases: TGTGCCAGCAGCTGGATGGGGGGGCCGAACTACGAGCAGTACTTC. Translated, it gives CASSWMGGPNYEQYF.

This clone was seen only once. This chain joins TRBV5-6 and TRBJ2-7; perhaps TRBD1 as D (6 bases). With 4 bases removed from V and 0 bases from J, the gap between germline ends came to 8 bases. The germline CDR1 and CDR2 sequences are SGHDT and YYEEEE. This CDR3 is 13 amino acids long. This CDR3 is CASSPTGSYEQYF. The DNA for the CDR3 is TGTGCCAGCAGCCCGACAGGCTCCTACGAGCAGTACTTC.

This sequence joins TRBV5-1 and TRBJ2-7; 9 bases map to TRBD1. V was pared by 2 bases and J by 3 bases, with 3 bases of the junction left unmatched. The CDR3 sequence is 14 residues long. The germline V gene encodes CDR1 SGHRS and CDR2 YFSETQ. CDR3 amino acids: CASSLGTGLYEQYF. The CDR3 DNA reads TGCGCCAGCAGCTTAGGGACAGGGCTCTACGAGCAGTACTTC. Filled out from reference TRBV5-1 and TRBJ2-7, the complete variable domain reads KAGVTQTPRYLIKTRGQQVTLSCSPISGHRSVSWYQQTPGQGLQFLFEYFSETQRNKGNFPGRFSGRQFSNSRSEMNVSTLELGDSALYLCASSLGTGLYEQYFGPGTRLTVT.

J is TRBJ1-2 and V is TRBV6-6, with TRBD1 matching 7 bases. The V gene's germline CDR1 is MNHNY and CDR2 SVGAGI (reference sequence). The CDR3 totals 14 residues. V lost 7 bases to trimming and J lost 2 bases; unmatched junction nucleotides: 7. The CDR3 here is CASTEGQHNYGYTF. As DNA, the CDR3 is TGTGCCAGCACCGAGGGACAGCACAACTATGGCTACACCTTC.

The V call is TRBV9, the J call TRBJ1-2; possible D gene TRBD1, 5 bases. From germline, CDR1 is SGDLS and CDR2 YYNGEE. The CDR3 has 14 residues. Trimming took 2 bases from V and 7 from J, leaving 15 bases between them. CDR3 coding DNA: TGTGCCAGCAGCGTGACACAGGAACGCGGTGGCTACACCTTC. Amino acids: CASSVTQERGGYTF.

The chain couples TRBV28 to TRBJ1-1; 9 nucleotides agree with TRBD1. V lost 5 bases, J lost 0 bases, and 1 base stayed unmatched. This CDR3 region has 14 residues. Germline assignment: CDR1 MDHEN and CDR2 SYDVKM. CDR3 sequence reads: CASSNRGLNTEAFF. CDR3 DNA: TGTGCCAGCAGTAACAGGGGGCTGAACACTGAAGCTTTCTTT. The variable domain in full, completed from reference TRBV28 and TRBJ1-1, reads DVKVTQSSRYLVKRTGEKVFLECVQDMDHENMFWYRQDPGLGLRLIYFSYDVKMKEKGDIPEGYSVSREKKERFSLILESASTNQTSMYLCASSNRGLNTEAFFGQGTRLTVV.

The chain employs TRBV28 and TRBJ1-1; D possibly corresponds to TRBD1 (5 bases). The CDR3 totals 19 residues. V was shortened by 3 bases and J by 6 bases, with 29 bases between the two germline ends. The germline V gene has CDR1 MDHEN and CDR2 SYDVKM. The CDR3 protein is CASSFQYAMRQGSHAEAFF. DNA for the CDR3: TGTGCCAGCAGTTTCCAATATGCCATGCGTCAGGGCAGCCACGCTGAAGCTTTCTTT.

The chain employs TRBV9 and TRBJ1-1; 7 nucleotides line up with TRBD1. This CDR3 has 13 amino acids. J gave up 6 bases and V 0 bases, and 2 bases lay outside the gene matches. Germline CDR1 is SGDLS and CDR2 is YYNGEE. The CDR3 coding sequence is TGTGCCAGCAGCGTAGCTACAGGGGCTGAAGCTTTCTTT. It translates to CASSVATGAEAFF.

This chain uses TRBV7-9 with TRBJ2-3, with a tentative D call TRBD1 (6 bases). V gave up 5 bases and J gave up 0 bases, with 12 bases separating them. The CDR3 is 15 residues long. In germline, CDR1 is SEHNR, CDR2 FQNEAQ (reference sequence). The CDR3 sequence: CASSRRTVSTDTQYF. The CDR3 DNA follows: TGTGCCAGCAGCCGAAGGACAGTTAGCACAGATACGCAGTATTTT.

The chain couples TRBV9 to TRBJ1-4; D not certain. Germline-derived CDR1 and CDR2 are SGDLS and YYNGEE. The CDR3 is 13 amino acids. Between the trimmed V and J ends, which lost 2 bases and 7 bases, there was a span of 9 bases. The CDR3 reads CASSVRFGEKLFF. The CDR3 region has the DNA TGTGCCAGCAGCGTCCGGTTCGGTGAAAAACTGTTTTTT.

The chain has TRBV28 and TRBJ2-5; TRBD1 aligns across 11 bases. Germline V gives CDR1 MDHEN, CDR2 SYDVKM. The CDR3 runs to 16 residues. V gave up 2 bases and J gave up 7 bases; unmatched junction bases: 9. The chain's CDR3 is CASSLAWDRGCGTQYF. The CDR3 DNA reads as TGTGCCAGCAGTTTAGCTTGGGACAGGGGGTGCGGGACCCAGTACTTC.

The genes are TRBV28 and TRBJ1-3; no firm D call. This CDR3 region has 16 residues. V gave up 5 bases and J gave up 0 bases, with 14 bases separating them. Germline values: CDR1 MDHEN, CDR2 SYDVKM. As DNA, the CDR3 is TGTGCCAGCAGTCTCCATGACGGGGTCTCTGGAAACACCATATATTTT. This gives the protein CASSLHDGVSGNTIYF.

This clone was seen a single time. The chain combines TRBV6-1 with TRBJ2-1; 11 bases are a match to TRBD2. The CDR3 totals 15 residues. Germline-derived CDR1 and CDR2 are MNHNS and SASEGT. Losses at the gene ends were 4 bases for V and 8 bases for J; bases not matched to a gene: 7. The CDR3 DNA follows: TGTGCCAGCAGTGGGTCGGGACTAGCGGTAGATGAGCAGTTCTTC. This codes for CASSGSGLAVDEQFF.

This clone was seen once. The V and J genes are TRBV28 and TRBJ1-2, with D possibly TRBD1 on 5 matching bases. CDR1 and CDR2 from the germline V gene are MDHEN and SYDVKM. The CDR3 totals 15 residues. Trimming left V 7 bases short and J 4 bases short, with 19 bases between. The CDR3 loop is CASKVLGQTLYGYTF. As DNA, the CDR3 is TGTGCCAGCAAAGTTTTGGGGCAGACGCTCTATGGCTACACCTTC.

The gene calls are TRBV9 and TRBJ2-7, with TRBD2 matching over 8 bases. CDR3 length: 16 residues. CDR1 is SGDLS, CDR2 YYNGEE, per germline. V shed 4 bases, J shed 5 bases, and the junction held 14 bases outside the gene matches. The CDR3 nucleotides read TGTGCCAGCAGCCCCCACATAAGCGGGAGAGGCGACGAGCAGTACTTC. It encodes CASSPHISGRGDEQYF.

The chain has TRBV4-3 and TRBJ2-1, with a tentative D call TRBD1 (5 bases). V shed 1 base and J shed 3 bases, with 7 bases lying between them. This CDR3 has 14 amino acids. The germline CDR1 and CDR2 sequences are LGHNA and YSLEER. CDR3 coding DNA: TGCGCCAGCAGCCAAGGACAGCGCTACAATGAGCAGTTCTTC. Its protein product is CASSQGQRYNEQFF.

The chain joins TRBV28 to TRBJ2-7; TRBD2 aligns across 9 bases. Unmatched junction bases numbered 5, after V lost 3 bases and J lost 2 bases. The CDR3 is 15 amino acids. Germline CDR1 MDHEN, CDR2 SYDVKM. The CDR3 nucleotides are TGTGCCAGCAGTTTTGGCCTAGCGGGGACCTACGAGCAGTACTTC. This gives the protein CASSFGLAGTYEQYF.

V and J are TRBV10-3 and TRBJ2-1; perhaps TRBD2 as D (6 bases). Deletions cut 1 base from V and 1 base from J, with 14 bases between. CDR3 length: 17 residues. Germline V lookup: CDR1 ENHRY, CDR2 SYGVKD. The CDR3 nucleotides are TGTGCCATCAGTGAGTTAAGTAGCGGACCTTCCTACAATGAGCAGTTCTTC. This codes for CAISELSSGPSYNEQFF.

The chain has TRBV6-5 and TRBJ2-3; a weak D match, TRBD1 (7 bases). Between the trimmed V and J ends, which lost 6 bases and 2 bases, there was a span of 15 bases. Germline values: CDR1 MNHEY, CDR2 SVGAGI. CDR3 length equals 15 residues. The CDR3 is CASSPDRRDTDTQYF. The CDR3 DNA follows: TGTGCCAGCAGCCCGGACAGGCGGGACACAGATACGCAGTATTTT.

The rearrangement joins TRBV5-6 to TRBJ2-6; D is perhaps TRBD2 (6 bases). V lost 0 bases to trimming and J lost 0 bases, with 13 bases between them. The CDR3 spans 18 residues. In germline, CDR1 is SGHDT, CDR2 YYEEEE. Written as DNA, the CDR3 is TGTGCCAGCAGCTTGGCCGGACGGACTACCTCTGGGGCCAACGTCCTGACTTTC. Translated, it gives CASSLAGRTTSGANVLTF.

The rearrangement joins TRBV5-1 to TRBJ2-7, with TRBD2 matching 8 bases. The CDR3 runs 13 residues. Trimming removed 6 bases from V and 0 bases from J; junction bases left unmatched: 2. CDR1 is SGHRS and CDR2 is YFSETQ in the germline V gene. CDR3 loop: CASTGTSSYEQYF. The DNA of the CDR3 is TGCGCCAGCACCGGGACTAGCTCCTACGAGCAGTACTTC. Complete variable domain (other parts from reference TRBV5-1 and TRBJ2-7): KAGVTQTPRYLIKTRGQQVTLSCSPISGHRSVSWYQQTPGQGLQFLFEYFSETQRNKGNFPGRFSGRQFSNSRSEMNVSTLELGDSALYLCASTGTSSYEQYFGPGTRLTVT.

The CDR3 reads CASGRQGVGANVLTF. The CDR3 DNA sequence: TGTGCCAGCGGAAGACAGGGAGTCGGGGCCAACGTCCTGACTTTC. This chain links TRBV6-5 with TRBJ2-6; 7 nucleotides align to TRBD1. The CDR3 length is 15 residues. CDR1 is MNHEY, CDR2 SVGAGI, per germline. Losses at the gene ends were 8 bases for V and 4 bases for J; bases not matched to a gene: 8.

The chain links TRBV30 to TRBJ1-3; tentative D call: TRBD1 (6 bases). The germline gives CDR1 GTSNPN, CDR2 SVGIG (reference sequence). The CDR3 has 13 residues. The germline V and J ends were trimmed by 8 bases and 3 bases, with 14 bases remaining between them. The CDR3 DNA reads as TGTGCCGGAAACCAGGGGCTTGGAAACACCATATATTTT. Its protein is CAGNQGLGNTIYF.

This chain uses TRBV13 with TRBJ1-1; TRBD1 aligns across 7 bases. J lost 0 bases, V lost 5 bases, and 12 bases had no gene match. The germline gives CDR1 PRHDT, CDR2 FYEKMQ (reference sequence). CDR3 length: 17 residues. CDR3 region: CASSIRFPRGLNTEAFF. The CDR3 DNA reads TGTGCCAGCAGCATTCGATTCCCCAGGGGGTTGAACACTGAAGCTTTCTTT.

The CDR3 bases are TGTGCCACCAGCAGCCGAGCCGGGACAGGGAATGAAAAACTGTTTTTT. Protein: CATSSRAGTGNEKLFF. This chain links TRBV15 with TRBJ1-4; the match to TRBD1 covers 9 bases. This CDR3 comprises 16 residues. V shed 3 bases, J shed 5 bases, and the junction held 7 bases outside the gene matches. CDR1 is LNHNV, CDR2 YYDKDF, per germline (reference sequence).

This sequence joins TRBV5-1 and TRBJ2-1; 11 bases align to TRBD2. CDR3 length: 16 residues. Trimming took 3 bases from V and 1 from J; bases not matched to a gene: 3. CDR1 is SGHRS, CDR2 YFSETQ, per germline. This CDR3 reads CASSWTSGPSYNEQFF. CDR3 DNA sequence: TGCGCCAGCAGCTGGACTAGCGGGCCTTCCTACAATGAGCAGTTCTTC.

V usage is TRBV15 and J usage is TRBJ2-3; D call uncertain. The CDR3 is made up of 13 amino acids. CDR1 and CDR2 (germline): LNHNV, YYDKDF (reference sequence). Between the trimmed V and J ends, which lost 3 bases and 0 bases, there was a span of 4 bases. Written as DNA, the CDR3 is TGTGCCACCAGCAGTCTGAGCACAGATACGCAGTATTTT. It yields the protein CATSSLSTDTQYF.

The V call is TRBV6-5, the J call TRBJ1-2; 8 bases fit TRBD1. The ends lost 2 bases at V and 8 bases at J; junction bases unmatched: 10. The CDR3 is 15 residues long. Looked up from germline, CDR1 is MNHEY and CDR2 is SVGAGI. The CDR3 spells CASSYHGQGKQGYTF. The CDR3 DNA sequence: TGTGCCAGCAGTTACCACGGACAGGGCAAACAAGGCTACACCTTC.